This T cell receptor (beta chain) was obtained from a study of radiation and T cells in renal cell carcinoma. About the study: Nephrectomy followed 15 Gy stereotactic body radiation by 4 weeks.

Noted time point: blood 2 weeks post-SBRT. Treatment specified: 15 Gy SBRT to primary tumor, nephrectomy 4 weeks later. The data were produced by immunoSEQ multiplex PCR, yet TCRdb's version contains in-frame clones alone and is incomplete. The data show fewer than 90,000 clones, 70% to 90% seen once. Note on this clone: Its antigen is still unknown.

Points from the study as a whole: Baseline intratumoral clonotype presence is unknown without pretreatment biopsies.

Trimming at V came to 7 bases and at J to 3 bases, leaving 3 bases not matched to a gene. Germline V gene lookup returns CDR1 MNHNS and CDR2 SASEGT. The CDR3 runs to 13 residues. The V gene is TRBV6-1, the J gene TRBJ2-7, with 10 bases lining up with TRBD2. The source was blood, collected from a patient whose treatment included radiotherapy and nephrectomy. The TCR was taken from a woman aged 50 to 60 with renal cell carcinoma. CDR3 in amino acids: CASMASGGYEQYF. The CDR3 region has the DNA TGTGCCAGCATGGCTAGCGGGGGCTACGAGCAGTACTTC.